The entry that follows covers one TCR beta chain sequence. The entry originates in a study of cytomegalovirus exposure and HLA in healthy donors. Trimming shortened V by 0 bases and J by 6 bases, and 6 bases separated the two germline ends. The CDR3 sequence is 12 residues long. CDR1 and CDR2 (germline): SGHDT, YYEEEE. It was with 60 Vbeta and 13 Jbeta primers that the PCR ran. TCRdb's copy holds only in-frame clones and misses some; the assay was immunoSEQ multiplex PCR. The sample lists about 94,000 clones, around four fifths occurring once. The rearrangement links TRBV5-6 to TRBJ1-1; D remains unclear. The origin of this receptor is a male donor in good health and CMV-seronegative. The sample comprised PBMCs. As DNA, the CDR3 is TGTGCCAGCAGCTTGGATATCGCTGAAGCTTTCTTT. It specifies CASSLDIAEAFF.